The sample holds a few counts of the clone carrying this TCR beta chain. Its antigen is undetermined. Sequencing libraries made from TCR beta cDNA carried unique molecular identifiers. Researchers reported approximately 500,000 cDNA molecules coming from around 1 to 10 million T cells. One entry per CDR3 protein results from TCRdb running MiXCR on the PCR reads. In the table there are 750,000 to 950,000 distinct CDR3 sequences, approximately 50% of which are singletons. This record belongs to a study of post-analysis software for immune sequencing data. Study-level results: Patients with multiple sclerosis recorded significantly lower normalized Chao1 diversity than controls, the study found. The authors found that F measure strongly co-clustered same-batch samples.

The source material was blood. This receptor was taken from a girl aged 10 to 17 with multiple sclerosis.

In nucleotides, the CDR3 is TGTGCCAGCAGTCAAAGGACAGGGGATGGCTACACCTTC. Its translation: CASSQRTGDGYTF. V is TRBV27 and J is TRBJ1-2; the match to TRBD1 covers 9 bases. This CDR3 is built from 13 residues. The ends lost 5 bases at V and 6 bases at J; junction bases unmatched: 4. Per the germline V gene, CDR1 is MNHEY and CDR2 is SMNVEV (reference sequence).